This TCR beta chain was retrieved from a study of type 1 regulatory T cells. Study-wide background: T-allo10 is an in vitro-generated, Tr1-enriched CD4 T cell product specific for alloantigen.

Germline lookup yields CDR1 SGHTA and CDR2 FQGNSA. CDR3 length: 13 amino acids. V was pared by 1 base and J by 5 bases, with 5 bases between. This clonotype has at least ten counts. The antigen remains undetermined. TCRdb called the reads again in MiXCR, with one record for every CDR3 protein. The table records 60,000 to 70,000 distinct CDR3 sequences, roughly 50% of them present only once. The TCR sequence derives from a human donor in good health. The V gene is TRBV7-2, the J gene TRBJ2-2; the D is unclear. Sequenced sample: cultured non-Tr1 T cells, either the whole culture or a sorted T cell fraction (not recorded which). The CDR3 region is CASSLVTTGELFF. As DNA, the CDR3 is TGTGCCAGCAGCTTAGTAACGACCGGGGAGCTGTTTTTT.